The rows below give T cell receptor beta chains drawn from one sample of a study of PD-1 blockade in classical Hodgkin lymphoma. The repertoire was sequenced with immunoSEQ multiplex PCR; TCRdb's copy has only in-frame clones and lacks some. This table has about 92,000 clones, about 83% appearing once. The starting material was peripheral blood mononuclear cells (PBMCs), obtained before the fourth cycle of nivolumab. These receptors all stem from a human donor with classical Hodgkin lymphoma. Each CDR3 is given with its conserved first and last residue. The order of the fields is clone size, J gene, D gene, V gene, CDR3 DNA, CDR3 protein. A D gene is named only where the DNA matches it firmly. For some rows the clone size is stated as once, few or many, or as a class when expanded; others skip it.

abundance: -
j_gene: TRBJ1-1
d_gene: -
v_gene: TRBV28
CDR3nt: TGTGCCAGCAGTCCCCCCTTAGGCAAGAATGAAGGCACTGAAGCTTTCTTT
CDR3aa: CASSPPLGKNEGTEAFF

abundance: -
j_gene: TRBJ1-3
d_gene: TRBD1
v_gene: TRBV5-4
CDR3nt: TGTGCCAGCAGCCTACGACAGGGCTTCTCTGGAAACACCATATATTTT
CDR3aa: CASSLRQGFSGNTIYF

abundance: -
j_gene: TRBJ1-1
d_gene: TRBD1
v_gene: TRBV29-1
CDR3nt: TGCAGCGCCAAACAGGGGGCGGGGGTCACTGAAGCTTTCTTT
CDR3aa: CSAKQGAGVTEAFF

abundance: -
j_gene: TRBJ2-7
d_gene: TRBD2
v_gene: TRBV10-3
CDR3nt: TGTGCCATCAGTGAGGGCGGGACTAGCGGGAGGGGTAGGCTCTACGAGCAGTACTTC
CDR3aa: CAISEGGTSGRGRLYEQYF

abundance: -
j_gene: TRBJ2-1
d_gene: -
v_gene: TRBV9
CDR3nt: TGTGCCAGCAGCGACAGGGCCCACAATGAGCAGTTCTTC
CDR3aa: CASSDRAHNEQFF

abundance: -
j_gene: TRBJ1-4
d_gene: -
v_gene: TRBV18
CDR3nt: TGTGCCAGCTCACCAGGGGCTAACGAAAAACTGTTTTTT
CDR3aa: CASSPGANEKLFF

abundance: -
j_gene: TRBJ2-1
d_gene: TRBD2
v_gene: TRBV27
CDR3nt: TGTGCCAGCAGGGCTCTAGCGGGAAGCTCCTACAATGAGCAGTTCTTC
CDR3aa: CASRALAGSSYNEQFF

abundance: -
j_gene: TRBJ2-5
d_gene: TRBD1
v_gene: TRBV7-9
CDR3nt: TGTGCCAGCAGCGAGCCGACAGGGGCAACGGAGACCCAGTACTTC
CDR3aa: CASSEPTGATETQYF

abundance: -
j_gene: TRBJ1-2
d_gene: -
v_gene: TRBV6-7
CDR3nt: TGTGCCAGCAGTTACGAACGGCGGCTAACCCACTATGGCTACACCTTC
CDR3aa: CASSYERRLTHYGYTF

abundance: -
j_gene: TRBJ2-5
d_gene: -
v_gene: TRBV29-1
CDR3nt: TGCAGCGTTGACTCGCCGGCCGCGGAGCAGTACTTC
CDR3aa: CSVDSPAAEQYF

abundance: -
j_gene: TRBJ1-2
d_gene: -
v_gene: TRBV18
CDR3nt: TGTGCCAGCTCCCAGGACAGTTTCGTTCCCACCTTC
CDR3aa: CASSQDSFVPTF

abundance: -
j_gene: TRBJ2-1
d_gene: TRBD1
v_gene: TRBV7-3
CDR3nt: TGTGCCAGCAGCTCTCAGGGACAGGGGTACAATGAGCAGTTCTTC
CDR3aa: CASSSQGQGYNEQFF

abundance: -
j_gene: TRBJ2-7
d_gene: TRBD2
v_gene: TRBV5-1
CDR3nt: TGCGCCAGCAGCTTACTAGCGGAGTCCTACGAGCAGTACTTC
CDR3aa: CASSLLAESYEQYF

abundance: -
j_gene: TRBJ1-2
d_gene: -
v_gene: TRBV21-1
CDR3nt: TGTGCCAGCCACCGCCGGGACAGGGGCCCTTCGGACTATGGCTACACCTTC
CDR3aa: CASHRRDRGPSDYGYTF

abundance: once
j_gene: TRBJ2-1
d_gene: TRBD2
v_gene: TRBV4-2
CDR3nt: TGTGCCAGCAGCCAACCGGGGGGGACCTACAATGAGCAGTTCTTC
CDR3aa: CASSQPGGTYNEQFF

abundance: -
j_gene: TRBJ1-2
d_gene: -
v_gene: TRBV6-1
CDR3nt: TGTGCCAGCAGTGACCCCGGGACCCACTATGGCTACACCTTC
CDR3aa: CASSDPGTHYGYTF

abundance: once
j_gene: TRBJ2-7
d_gene: TRBD2
v_gene: TRBV20-1
CDR3nt: TGCAAAGCTAGCGGCCCGTACGAGCAGTACTTC
CDR3aa: CKASGPYEQYF

abundance: -
j_gene: TRBJ2-3
d_gene: -
v_gene: TRBV19
CDR3nt: TGTGCCAGTAGTACCCTACGGGGAGATACGCAGTATTTT
CDR3aa: CASSTLRGDTQYF

abundance: -
j_gene: TRBJ1-1
d_gene: -
v_gene: TRBV19
CDR3nt: TGTGCCAGTAGTATTAACAGGGTGAACACTGAAGCTTTCTTT
CDR3aa: CASSINRVNTEAFF

abundance: -
j_gene: TRBJ2-7
d_gene: TRBD1
v_gene: TRBV19
CDR3nt: TGTGCCAGTAGTAGGGACAGGGGTTACGAGCAGTACTTC
CDR3aa: CASSRDRGYEQYF

abundance: -
j_gene: TRBJ2-1
d_gene: TRBD2
v_gene: TRBV2
CDR3nt: TGTGCCACGGCCTTAGCGGGAGGGCGAAATGAGCAGTTCTTC
CDR3aa: CATALAGGRNEQFF

abundance: -
j_gene: TRBJ2-1
d_gene: TRBD2
v_gene: TRBV28
CDR3nt: TGTGCCACCCATACTAGCGGGACCTACAATGAGCAGTTCTTC
CDR3aa: CATHTSGTYNEQFF